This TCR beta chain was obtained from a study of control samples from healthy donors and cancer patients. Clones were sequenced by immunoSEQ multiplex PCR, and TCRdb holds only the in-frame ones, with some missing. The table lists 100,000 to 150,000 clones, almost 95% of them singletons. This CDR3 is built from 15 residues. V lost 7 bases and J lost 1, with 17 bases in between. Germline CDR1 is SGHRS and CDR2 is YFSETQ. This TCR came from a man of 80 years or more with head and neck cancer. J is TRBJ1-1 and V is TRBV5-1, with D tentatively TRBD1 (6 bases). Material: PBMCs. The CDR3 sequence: CASHGVGAANTEAFF. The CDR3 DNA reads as TGCGCCAGCCACGGAGTGGGGGCCGCGAACACTGAAGCTTTCTTT.